Each of the 21 T cell receptor beta chains below was sequenced from the same sample in a study of identical twins. TCRdb re-derived calls from the 5' RACE reads in MiXCR, one entry per CDR3 protein. The sample holds more than 1.5 million distinct CDR3 sequences, around 33% seen once. The sequenced material came from cord blood. The origin of the receptors is a newborn girl in good health.

Details on this clonotype: The junction departs from the called germline gene at one end, perhaps through a read error. The V gene is TRBV7-2, the J gene TRBJ2-3; no definite D call. The germline V gene has CDR1 SGHTA and CDR2 FQGNSA. The CDR3 runs 14 residues. The CDR3 bases are TGTGCCAGCAGCCGAACAAGAAACACAGATATGCAGTATTTT. This gives the protein CASSRTRNTDMQYF.

The chain couples TRBV10-3 to TRBJ2-4; a weak D match, TRBD2 (7 bases). V lost 10 bases, J lost 13 bases, and 26 bases lay in between. This CDR3 spans 14 amino acids. Germline V lookup: CDR1 ENHRY, CDR2 SYGVKD. The CDR3 nucleotides are TGTGCCACCCGATTCGGGAAGGGGGGGGGTGAGCAGTACTTC. Its translation: CATRFGKGGGEQYF.

The V and J genes are TRBV11-2 and TRBJ2-2; TRBD2 is a possible D gene (6 bases). With 5 bases removed from V and 0 bases from J, the gap between germline ends came to 10 bases. Germline loops: CDR1 SGHAT, CDR2 FQNNGV. There are 15 residues in the CDR3. CDR3 coding DNA: TGTGCCAGCAGCAGGAGACTAGCGAACACCGGGGAGCTGTTTTTT. Encoded protein: CASSRRLANTGELFF.

This clonotype showed up just a few times. The chain is built from TRBV3-1 and TRBJ2-5; D not resolved. This CDR3 has 16 amino acids. V lost 1 base, J lost 1 base, and 13 bases lay in between. Germline V lookup: CDR1 LGHDT, CDR2 YNNKEL (reference sequence). The CDR3 DNA reads TGTGCCAGCAGCCAAGGGGCTGCCCCGATCCAAGAGACCCAGTACTTC. Translated, it gives CASSQGAAPIQETQYF.

The CDR3 region is CSASRQGQILSYEQYF. For the CDR3, the DNA is TGCAGTGCTTCCCGGCAGGGACAGATTCTCTCCTACGAGCAGTACTTC. The chain joins TRBV20-1 to TRBJ2-7; the match to TRBD1 covers 7 bases. V lost 5 bases to trimming and J lost 0 bases; unmatched junction nucleotides: 13. The V gene's germline CDR1 is DFQATT and CDR2 SNEGSKA (reference sequence). The CDR3 extends over 16 amino acids.

This chain links TRBV6-4 with TRBJ1-2; weak D call: TRBD1 (5 bases). The CDR3 extends over 13 amino acids. Per the germline V gene, CDR1 is MRHNA and CDR2 is SNTAGT. V was pared by 2 bases and J by 1 base, with 5 bases between. CDR3 in DNA: TGTGCCAGCAGTGACCAGGGTAACTATGGCTACACCTTC. Its translation: CASSDQGNYGYTF.

This clonotype was counted between two and nine times. The rearrangement uses TRBV11-1 and TRBJ2-5; no reliable D call. This CDR3 comprises 11 residues. Germline V lookup: CDR1 SGHAT, CDR2 FQDESV (reference sequence). Between the trimmed V and J ends, which lost 7 bases and 0 bases, there was a span of 3 bases. In DNA, the CDR3 is TGTGCCAGCACCAACCAAGAGACCCAGTACTTC. Protein sequence: CASTNQETQYF.

A few counts support this clonotype. This sequence joins TRBV11-1 and TRBJ2-3, with TRBD1 matching over 8 bases. V was clipped by 5 bases and J by 1 base; unmatched bases: 5. The CDR3 totals 15 residues. In germline, CDR1 is SGHAT, CDR2 FQDESV (reference sequence). The CDR3 loop is CASSDRGVRTDTQYF. CDR3 coding DNA: TGTGCCAGCAGCGACAGGGGTGTGCGCACAGATACGCAGTATTTT.

With respect to this clonotype: Germline and junction disagree at one end, which may indicate a read error. The CDR3 region is CAGSLAPRGDSNQPQHF. CDR3 nucleotides: TGTGCCGGCAGCTTGGCCCCCAGAGGAGATAGCAATCAGCCCCAGCATTTT. This chain connects TRBV5-5 to TRBJ1-5; D not certain. There are 17 residues in the CDR3. From germline, CDR1 is SGHKS and CDR2 YYEKEE (reference sequence).

The chain recombines TRBV4-1 with TRBJ2-4; 12 bases align to TRBD2. From germline, CDR1 is MGHRA and CDR2 YSYEKL. Trimming took 1 base from V and 2 from J; bases not matched to a gene: 6. CDR3 length: 18 residues. The CDR3 DNA reads TGCGCCAGCAGCCAAGGTATTCTAGCGGGGGGGACCAAAAACATTCAGTACTTC. It yields the protein CASSQGILAGGTKNIQYF.

This chain uses TRBV2 with TRBJ2-1, with 15 bases lining up with TRBD2. CDR3 size: 18 residues. Per germline, CDR1 SNHLY and CDR2 FYNNEI. J lost 4 bases, V lost 7 bases, and 11 bases had no gene match. The CDR3 region has the DNA TGTGCCAGCATACCGGGACTAGCGGGGGGAGACCTGTACAATGAGCAGTTCTTC. The encoded protein is CASIPGLAGGDLYNEQFF.

This clonotype was observed many times. J is TRBJ2-3 and V is TRBV4-2; D remains ambiguous. Germline assignment: CDR1 LGHNA and CDR2 YNFKEQ. The V gene lost 0 bases and the J gene lost 4 bases, with 8 bases spanning the gap. CDR3 size: 14 residues. For the CDR3, the DNA is TGTGCCAGCAGCCAAGATTTGTCAGCAGATACGCAGTATTTT. It specifies CASSQDLSADTQYF.

This chain connects TRBV28 to TRBJ1-1; 12 bases align to TRBD1. The V segment lost 7 bases and the J segment 9 bases; nucleotides outside the gene matches: 3. The CDR3 sequence is 12 residues long. Germline V lookup: CDR1 MDHEN, CDR2 SYDVKM. The CDR3 sequence: CASMGQGAQAFF. CDR3 nucleotide sequence: TGTGCCAGCATGGGACAGGGGGCGCAAGCTTTCTTT.

This clonotype was seen many times. V usage is TRBV6-6 and J usage is TRBJ2-5; the D gene is possibly TRBD2 (6 bases). Germline V gene sequence: CDR1 MNHNY, CDR2 SVGAGI (reference sequence). Trimming took 8 bases from V and 5 from J, leaving 12 bases between them. The CDR3 has 12 residues. The CDR3 region is CASQTSPETQYF. Here the CDR3 DNA reads TGTGCCAGCCAAACTAGCCCGGAGACCCAGTACTTC.

This sequence joins TRBV20-1 and TRBJ2-4; no definite D call. Germline CDR1 and CDR2: DFQATT and SNEGSKA (reference sequence). This CDR3 has 14 residues. The ends were cut back, 3 bases at V and 1 base at J, with 10 bases in the middle. CDR3 DNA sequence: TGCAGTGCTAGCCCGGTAGGGGCCAAAAACATTCAGTACTTC. It yields the protein CSASPVGAKNIQYF.

This clonotype occurred a few times. The chain has TRBV5-1 and TRBJ2-7; D perhaps matches TRBD1 (6 bases). The germline V and J ends were trimmed by 4 bases and 0 bases, with 11 bases remaining between them. Germline V gene data show CDR1 as SGHRS and CDR2 as YFSETQ. This CDR3 comprises 14 residues. CDR3: CASSTGQPSYEQYF. For the CDR3, the DNA is TGCGCCAGCAGCACGGGACAACCCTCCTACGAGCAGTACTTC.

This clonotype occurred a few times. The V and J genes are TRBV4-1 and TRBJ2-7; D ambiguous. The V gene lost 4 bases and the J gene lost 0 bases, with 10 bases spanning the gap. The CDR3 runs 14 residues. Germline CDR1 MGHRA, CDR2 YSYEKL. CDR3 coding DNA: TGCGCCAGCAGCCTCAAGGTAGGCTCCTACGAGCAGTACTTC. Its translation is CASSLKVGSYEQYF.

This clonotype was observed a handful of times. The chain is built from TRBV20-1 and TRBJ2-1, with D perhaps being TRBD1 or TRBD2 (5 bases each). V lost 3 bases, J lost 6 bases, and 15 bases lay in between. CDR3 length equals 14 residues. Germline V gene lookup returns CDR1 DFQATT and CDR2 SNEGSKA (reference sequence). The CDR3 loop reads CSASFGTALNEQFF. The DNA for the CDR3 is TGCAGTGCTAGTTTCGGGACCGCCCTCAATGAGCAGTTCTTC.

This clonotype showed up just once. A read error may explain this, as a much larger clone is one base away. The DNA of the CDR3 is TGTGCCAGCAGTTTTTATTCCGAACTAGAGTTCCACGAGCAGTACTTC. It yields the protein CASSFYSELEFHEQYF. The chain recombines TRBV12-3 or TRBV12-4 with TRBJ2-7; a weak D match, TRBD2 (5 bases). The CDR3 is made up of 16 amino acids. The germline V and J ends were trimmed by 3 bases and 5 bases, with 20 bases remaining between them.

The chain employs TRBV5-1 and TRBJ2-6; D is uncertain. The length of the CDR3 is 15 residues. Germline V gene lookup returns CDR1 SGHRS and CDR2 YFSETQ. The V end lost 1 base, the J end lost 0 bases, and 5 bases lay between the germline ends. DNA of the CDR3: TGCGCCAGCAGCTTGAAGGACTCTGGGGCCAACGTCCTGACTTTC. Protein sequence: CASSLKDSGANVLTF.

V is TRBV21-1 and J is TRBJ1-2. TRBV21-1 is assigned pseudogene status. This CDR3 comprises 13 residues. This CDR3 is CASSKDLEGGYTF. In nucleotides, the CDR3 is TGTGCCAGCAGCAAAGACCTTGAGGGTGGCTACACCTTC.